This T cell receptor (beta chain) was captured by sequencing in a study of blood T cell repertoires in COVID-19. The CDR3 spans 13 residues. Trimming took 6 bases from V and 7 from J; bases not matched to a gene: 8. Sequencing was performed with immunoSEQ multiplex PCR; in TCRdb, only in-frame clones are kept and a portion is missing. This table has 56,000 or so clones, more than 60% appearing once. The chain is built from TRBV12-3 or TRBV12-4 and TRBJ1-2; 7 positions agree with TRBD1. The origin of this receptor is a woman aged 70 to 79 with acute or convalescent COVID-19. The sample consisted of peripheral blood. CDR3 DNA: TGTGCCAGCAGATCGGGACAGAAGAGTGGCTACACCTTC. Translation: CASRSGQKSGYTF.